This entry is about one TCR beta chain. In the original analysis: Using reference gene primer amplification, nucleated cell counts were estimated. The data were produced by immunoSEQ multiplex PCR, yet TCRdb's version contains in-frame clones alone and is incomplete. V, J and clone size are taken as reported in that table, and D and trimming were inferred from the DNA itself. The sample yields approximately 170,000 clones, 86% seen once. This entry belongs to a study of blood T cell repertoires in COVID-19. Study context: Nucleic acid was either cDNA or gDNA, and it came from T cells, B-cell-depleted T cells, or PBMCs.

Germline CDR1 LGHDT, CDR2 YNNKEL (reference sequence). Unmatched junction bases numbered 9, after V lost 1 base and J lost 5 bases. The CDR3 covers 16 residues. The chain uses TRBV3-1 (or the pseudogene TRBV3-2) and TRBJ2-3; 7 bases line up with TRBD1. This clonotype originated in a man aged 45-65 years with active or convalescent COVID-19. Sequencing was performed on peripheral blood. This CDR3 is CASSQAVQGVRDTQYF. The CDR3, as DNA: TGTGCCAGCAGCCAAGCGGTCCAGGGGGTAAGAGATACGCAGTATTTT.